This TCR beta chain originates from a study of T cell repertoires in cytomegalovirus infection. Overall study: Public TCR beta signatures provided an indication of both CMV infection and a matching HLA type. Regarding the study as a whole: Cumulated frequencies of public TCR beta families served to identify carriers of CMV plus the relevant HLA. Clonotypes of TCR beta that were HLA-C-restricted and CMV-specific dominated the ex vivo response.

Trimming took off 7 bases at V and 6 bases at J, with 16 bases between the two ends. The germline CDR1 and CDR2 sequences are MDHEN and SYDVKM. This CDR3 is 15 amino acids long. This clonotype has just a few counts. Its antigen is currently unknown. TCRdb itself ran the reads through MiXCR, one entry per CDR3 protein. The sample records under 350,000 distinct CDR3 sequences, 9.5% being singletons. The receptor was isolated from a human donor in good health (CMV status not recorded). Some clones in this sample may be carry-over from other donors' samples. This chain links TRBV28 with TRBJ1-6; D is perhaps TRBD1 (5 bases). The material sequenced was PBMCs. For the CDR3, the DNA is TGTGCCAGCAACCCGTGGCGGGGGGTTAATTCACCCCTCCACTTT. This sequence encodes CASNPWRGVNSPLHF.